This is a list of T cell receptor beta chains from one sample in a study of multiple sclerosis patients with progressive multifocal leukoencephalopathy. The protocol was immunoSEQ multiplex PCR, while the TCRdb copy is restricted to in-frame clones and leaves out a portion. The sample holds more than 30,000 clones, roughly 90% seen once. Specimen: PBMCs, collected from a patient treated with natalizumab. Receptors were obtained from a woman between 40 and 50 years old with progressive multifocal leukoencephalopathy. Both conserved end residues are part of each CDR3. A D gene is named only where the DNA matches it firmly. Size is stated for part of the rows, as once, few or many counts, or as a class when the clone is expanded.

J	size	V	D	DNA	CDR3
TRBJ1-1	-	TRBV5-4	-	TGTGCCAGCAGCCGGGGCTCCCACACTGAAGCTTTCTTT	CASSRGSHTEAFF
TRBJ2-7	-	TRBV6-5	TRBD2	TGTGCCAGCAGGACTAGCGGCTCCTACGAGCAGTACTTC	CASRTSGSYEQYF
TRBJ2-2	-	TRBV5-1	-	TGCGCCAGCAGCTTGAGGACGGACATCACCGGGGAGCTGTTTTTT	CASSLRTDITGELFF
TRBJ1-4	-	TRBV5-4	TRBD1	TGTGCCAGCGGCATCCGACAGGGAGCAACTAATGAAAAACTGTTTTTT	CASGIRQGATNEKLFF
TRBJ2-7	-	TRBV20-1	-	TGCAGTGCGCCTGGAGCCTACGAGCAGTACTTC	CSAPGAYEQYF
TRBJ2-3	-	TRBV11-2	-	TGTGCCAGCAGCTTAGCAGGGACAGATACGCAGTATTTT	CASSLAGTDTQYF
TRBJ1-2	few	TRBV13	TRBD1	TGTGCCAGCAGCTTCTCGGACAGGTTCCAGGACTATGGCTACACCTTC	CASSFSDRFQDYGYTF
TRBJ1-4	-	TRBV10-3	TRBD1	TGTGCCATCAGTTCCGGGACAGGGTTTGAAAAACTGTTTTTT	CAISSGTGFEKLFF
TRBJ2-2	once	TRBV4-1	-	TGCGCCAGCAGCTACGGCAGGGTGCTAACCGGGGAGCTGTTTTTT	CASSYGRVLTGELFF
TRBJ2-3	-	TRBV4-2	TRBD2	TGTGCCAGCAGCTCCGCTACCCTCGGGACTAGCGGTTCCACAGATACGCAGTATTTT	CASSSATLGTSGSTDTQYF
TRBJ2-5	-	TRBV19	-	TGTGCCAGTAGTATAAGTCGGCAAGAGACCCAGTACTTC	CASSISRQETQYF
TRBJ2-2	once	TRBV27	-	TGTGCCAGCAGTTTATGGCAGGGGAAAGGCACCGGGGAGCTGTTTTTT	CASSLWQGKGTGELFF
TRBJ2-6	-	TRBV2	-	TGTGCCAGCAAGGCGGGGGCCAACGTCCTGACTTTC	CASKAGANVLTF
TRBJ2-3	-	TRBV15	TRBD2	TGTGCCACCAGCAGCCCTAGCGGGGGCACAGATACGCAGTATTTT	CATSSPSGGTDTQYF
TRBJ2-4	-	TRBV27	TRBD1	TGTGCCAGCAGGCCTCGACAGGGAAGAAACATTCAGTACTTC	CASRPRQGRNIQYF
TRBJ1-4	few	TRBV19	-	TGTGCCAGTAGGATGGACAGCTCAACTAATGAAAAACTGTTTTTT	CASRMDSSTNEKLFF
TRBJ2-2	-	TRBV5-4	-	TGTGCCAGCAGCTTGGGAAGGGCCGGGGAGCTGTTTTTT	CASSLGRAGELFF
TRBJ1-1	-	TRBV30	-	TGTGCCTGGAGTGTAAGCATCAACACTGAAGCTTTCTTT	CAWSVSINTEAFF
TRBJ1-1	-	TRBV6-5	-	TGTGCCAGCAGTTATGTACAGGGAGGACTGAACACTGAAGCTTTCTTT	CASSYVQGGLNTEAFF
TRBJ1-1	-	TRBV4-3	TRBD1	TGCGCCAGCAGCCAAGATCGTGGGACAGGGGGACGTAACACTGAAGCTTTCTTT	CASSQDRGTGGRNTEAFF
TRBJ2-2	-	TRBV12-5	TRBD2	TGTGCTAGTGGGCAAATGGGGGGGACCGGGGAGCTGTTTTTT	CASGQMGGTGELFF
TRBJ1-1	-	TRBV9	-	TGTGCCAGCAGCGAGGGGGGGAAGCTGAACACTGAAGCTTTCTTT	CASSEGGKLNTEAFF
TRBJ2-5	-	TRBV20-1	-	TGCAGTGCTAGCGTTTTAGAGACCCAGTACTTC	CSASVLETQYF
TRBJ2-2	-	TRBV7-9	-	TGTGCCAGCAGCTTCGACGGCACCGGGGAGCTGTTTTTT	CASSFDGTGELFF
TRBJ1-1	-	TRBV27	TRBD1	TGTGCCAGCAGGCAGGACAGGGGCATGAACACTGAAGCTTTCTTT	CASRQDRGMNTEAFF
TRBJ1-1	-	TRBV28	-	TGTGCCAGCAGTTTAACCCCTAGGGGAATCGGGTCTGAAGCTTTCTTT	CASSLTPRGIGSEAFF
TRBJ2-7	-	TRBV9	-	TGTGCCAGCAGCGGTGGCTTTCTCGAGCAGTACTTC	CASSGGFLEQYF
TRBJ1-4	-	TRBV11-2	-	TGTGCCAGCAGTCGGACACTTGAAAAACTGTTTTTT	CASSRTLEKLFF
TRBJ2-5	-	TRBV7-2	TRBD2	TGTGCCAGCAGCTTAAGGCCCGGGGGGGAGACCCAGTACTTC	CASSLRPGGETQYF
TRBJ1-6	-	TRBV19	-	TGTGCCAGTCACACAGGGCTAAGCTCCTATAATTCACCCCTCCACTTT	CASHTGLSSYNSPLHF
TRBJ2-1	-	TRBV10-2	-	TGCGCCAGCAGGGCCGGCAGGTGGGCTAACAATGAGCAGTTCTTC	CASRAGRWANNEQFF
TRBJ2-5	-	TRBV7-2	-	TGTGCCAGCAGCTCGCGGACAGCAGAGACCCAGTACTTC	CASSSRTAETQYF
TRBJ1-2	few	TRBV30	TRBD1	TGTGCCTGGAGGCCAGGGGGGTTTGGCTATGGCTACACCTTC	CAWRPGGFGYGYTF
TRBJ1-2	once	TRBV28	-	TGTGCCAGCAGTCGAGGGGGGACATATGGCTACACCTTC	CASSRGGTYGYTF
TRBJ1-2	-	TRBV5-6	-	TGTGCCAGCAGCTTGGGGCAGGAGGGCTATGGCTACACCTTC	CASSLGQEGYGYTF
TRBJ2-2	-	TRBV5-1	-	TGCGCCAGCAGCTTGAAAGCAATCGCAGCGAACACCGGGGAGCTGTTTTTT	CASSLKAIAANTGELFF
TRBJ2-3	-	TRBV9	TRBD2	TGTGCCAGCAGCCCACCCCCGGGACTAGCGGGAGTTGAGGCTTTTACAGATACGCAGTATTTT	CASSPPPGLAGVEAFTDTQYF
TRBJ1-2	-	TRBV5-1	TRBD1	TGCGCCAGCAACAGGGGGGCTTTCCCCTATGGCTACACCTTC	CASNRGAFPYGYTF
TRBJ2-1	-	TRBV29-1	TRBD2	TGCAGCGTTGATACTGGGACTAGCGTGGGGAATGAGCAGTTCTTC	CSVDTGTSVGNEQFF
TRBJ2-1	-	TRBV27	TRBD2	TGTGCCAGCAGTCCCTGGGAGGGGTACAATGAGCAGTTCTTC	CASSPWEGYNEQFF
TRBJ2-1	once	TRBV6-5	-	TGTGCCAGCAGGGCCGACAGTGGCGGGTACAATGAGCAGTTCTTC	CASRADSGGYNEQFF
TRBJ1-5	-	TRBV28	TRBD1	TGTGCCAGCAGTGTCTCCGGGACAGGTGGGGCTCAGCCCCAGCATTTT	CASSVSGTGGAQPQHF
TRBJ2-2	-	TRBV28	-	TGTGCCAGCAGGGATGGACATACCACCGGGGAGCTGTTTTTT	CASRDGHTTGELFF
TRBJ2-2	-	TRBV4-2	-	TGTGCCAGCAGCCAAACTGGACATTCGAACACCGGGGAGCTGTTTTTT	CASSQTGHSNTGELFF
TRBJ1-3	once	TRBV27	TRBD1	TGTGCCAGCACTTACCGGGACAGGGGTCGCTCTGGAAACACCATATATTTT	CASTYRDRGRSGNTIYF
TRBJ1-1	-	TRBV7-8	-	TGTGCCAGCAGCACACGACAGAGCGAAGCTTTCTTT	CASSTRQSEAFF
TRBJ1-2	-	TRBV4-1	TRBD1	TGCGCCAGCAGCCAGCCGACAGGGCCAGGGTATGGCTACACCTTC	CASSQPTGPGYGYTF
TRBJ1-5	-	TRBV19	-	TGTGCCAGTAAGCCGGACCTGGGACGCAGCAGGGGAGAACAGCCCCAGCATTTT	CASKPDLGRSRGEQPQHF
TRBJ2-1	-	TRBV5-1	-	TGCGCCAGCAGCTTGGGCGGTACGGCAGACAATGAGCAGTTCTTC	CASSLGGTADNEQFF
TRBJ2-2	-	TRBV5-4	-	TGTGCCAGCGCCGGGCGGGGCGGGGAGCTGTTTTTT	CASAGRGGELFF
TRBJ1-5	-	TRBV28	TRBD1	TGTGCCAGCGTTCTCAGGGGGCGGCGTAATCAGCCCCAGCATTTT	CASVLRGRRNQPQHF
TRBJ2-1	-	TRBV29-1	TRBD2	TGCAGCGTGGAGGGACTAGCGGGAGGACCCAGCTACAATGAGCAGTTCTTC	CSVEGLAGGPSYNEQFF